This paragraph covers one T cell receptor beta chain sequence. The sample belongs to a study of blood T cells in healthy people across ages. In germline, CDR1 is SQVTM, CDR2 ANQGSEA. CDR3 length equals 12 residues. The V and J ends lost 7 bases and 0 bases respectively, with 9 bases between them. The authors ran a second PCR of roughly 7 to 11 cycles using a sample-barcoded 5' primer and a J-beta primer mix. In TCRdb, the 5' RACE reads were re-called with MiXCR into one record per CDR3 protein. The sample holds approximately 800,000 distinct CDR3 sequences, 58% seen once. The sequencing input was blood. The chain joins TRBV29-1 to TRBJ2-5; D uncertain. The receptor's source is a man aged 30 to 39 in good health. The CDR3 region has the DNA TGCAGCGGGTTTCAGAACCAAGAGACCCAGTACTTC. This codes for CSGFQNQETQYF.